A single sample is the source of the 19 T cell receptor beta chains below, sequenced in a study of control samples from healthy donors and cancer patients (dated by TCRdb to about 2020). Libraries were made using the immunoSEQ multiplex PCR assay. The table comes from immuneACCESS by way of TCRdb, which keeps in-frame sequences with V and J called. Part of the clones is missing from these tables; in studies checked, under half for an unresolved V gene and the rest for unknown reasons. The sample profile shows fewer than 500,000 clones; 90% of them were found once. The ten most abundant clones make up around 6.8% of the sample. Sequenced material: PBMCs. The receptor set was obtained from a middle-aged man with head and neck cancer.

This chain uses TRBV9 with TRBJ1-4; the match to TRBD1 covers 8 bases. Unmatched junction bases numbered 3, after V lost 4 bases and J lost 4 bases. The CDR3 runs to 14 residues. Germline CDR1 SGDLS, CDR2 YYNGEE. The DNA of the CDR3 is TGTGCCAGCAGCATGGGACAGGTTAATGAAAAACTGTTTTTT. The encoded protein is CASSMGQVNEKLFF. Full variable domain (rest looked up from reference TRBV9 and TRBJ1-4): DSGVTQTPKHLITATGQRVTLRCSPRSGDLSVYWYQQSLDQGLQFLIQYYNGEERAKGNILERFSAQQFPDLHSELNLSSLELGDSALYFCASSMGQVNEKLFFGSGTQLSVL.

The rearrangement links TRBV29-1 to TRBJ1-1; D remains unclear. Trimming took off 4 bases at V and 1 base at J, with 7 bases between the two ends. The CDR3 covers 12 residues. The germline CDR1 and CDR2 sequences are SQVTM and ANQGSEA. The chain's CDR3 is CSVVTGNTEAFF. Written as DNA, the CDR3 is TGCAGCGTTGTTACGGGGAACACTGAAGCTTTCTTT.

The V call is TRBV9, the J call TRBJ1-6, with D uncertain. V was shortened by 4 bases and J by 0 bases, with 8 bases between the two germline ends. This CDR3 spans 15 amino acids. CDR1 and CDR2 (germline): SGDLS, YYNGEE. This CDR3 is CASSWSSSYNSPLHF. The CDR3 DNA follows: TGTGCCAGCAGCTGGTCGAGCTCCTATAATTCACCCCTCCACTTT.

The CDR3 protein is CAWSLVGEKLFF. CDR3 sequence (DNA): TGTGCCTGGAGTCTAGTGGGCGAAAAACTGTTTTTT. The chain carries TRBV30 and TRBJ1-4; unclear D gene. V was trimmed by 2 bases and J by 8 bases, leaving 9 bases between them. From germline, CDR1 is GTSNPN and CDR2 SVGIG (reference sequence). CDR3 size: 12 residues.

CDR3 coding DNA: TGTGCTAGTGGTTTGATCAGGGACAGCTACGAGCAGTACTTC. Its translation: CASGLIRDSYEQYF. V gene TRBV12-5 combines with J gene TRBJ2-7, with TRBD1 matching over 7 bases. Germline lookup yields CDR1 LGHNT and CDR2 FRNRAP. The CDR3 has 14 amino acids. V shed 2 bases and J 3 bases; nucleotides not matched to a gene: 4.

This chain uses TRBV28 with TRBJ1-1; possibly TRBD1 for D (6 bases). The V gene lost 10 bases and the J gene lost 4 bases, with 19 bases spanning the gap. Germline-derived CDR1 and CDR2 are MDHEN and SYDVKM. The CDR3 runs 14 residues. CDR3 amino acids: CATRPGDITTEAFF. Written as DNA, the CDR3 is TGTGCCACCAGACCGGGGGACATCACCACTGAAGCTTTCTTT.

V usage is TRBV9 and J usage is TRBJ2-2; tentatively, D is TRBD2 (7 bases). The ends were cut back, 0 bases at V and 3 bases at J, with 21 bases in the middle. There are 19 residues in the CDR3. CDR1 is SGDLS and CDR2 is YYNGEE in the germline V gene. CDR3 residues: CASSVGPSQGGQYTGELFF. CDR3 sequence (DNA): TGTGCCAGCAGCGTAGGCCCCTCACAGGGAGGGCAATACACCGGGGAGCTGTTTTTT.

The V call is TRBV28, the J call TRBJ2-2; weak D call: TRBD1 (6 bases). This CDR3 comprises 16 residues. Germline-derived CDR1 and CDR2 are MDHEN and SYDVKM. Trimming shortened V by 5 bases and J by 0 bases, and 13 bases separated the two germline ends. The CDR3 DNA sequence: TGTGCCAGCAGTACCCCAAAGGGGGCGAACACCGGGGAGCTGTTTTTT. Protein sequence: CASSTPKGANTGELFF. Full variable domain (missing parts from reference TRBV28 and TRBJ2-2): DVKVTQSSRYLVKRTGEKVFLECVQDMDHENMFWYRQDPGLGLRLIYFSYDVKMKEKGDIPEGYSVSREKKERFSLILESASTNQTSMYLCASSTPKGANTGELFFGEGSRLTVL.

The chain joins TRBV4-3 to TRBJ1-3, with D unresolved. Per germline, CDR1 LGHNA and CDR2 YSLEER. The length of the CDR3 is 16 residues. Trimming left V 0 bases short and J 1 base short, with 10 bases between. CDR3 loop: CASSQDGSSSGNTIYF. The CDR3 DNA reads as TGCGCCAGCAGCCAAGATGGGTCGAGTTCTGGAAACACCATATATTTT.

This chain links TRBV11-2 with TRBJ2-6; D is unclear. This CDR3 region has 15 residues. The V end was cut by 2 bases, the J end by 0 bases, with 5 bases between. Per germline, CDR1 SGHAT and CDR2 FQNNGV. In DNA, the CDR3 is TGTGCCAGCAGCTTATTGAGCTCTGGGGCCAACGTCCTGACTTTC. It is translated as CASSLLSSGANVLTF.

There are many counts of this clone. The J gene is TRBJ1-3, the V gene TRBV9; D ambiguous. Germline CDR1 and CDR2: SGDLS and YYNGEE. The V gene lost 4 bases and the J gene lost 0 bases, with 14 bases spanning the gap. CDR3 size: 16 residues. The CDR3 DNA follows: TGTGCCAGCAGCCTCGATGACTGGGTCTCTGGAAACACCATATATTTT. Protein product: CASSLDDWVSGNTIYF.

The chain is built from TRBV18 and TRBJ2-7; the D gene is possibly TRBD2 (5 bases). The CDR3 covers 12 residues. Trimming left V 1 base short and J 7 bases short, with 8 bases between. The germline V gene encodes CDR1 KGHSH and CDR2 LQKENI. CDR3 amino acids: CASSPQTGEQYF. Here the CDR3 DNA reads TGTGCCAGCTCACCACAAACGGGGGAGCAGTACTTC.

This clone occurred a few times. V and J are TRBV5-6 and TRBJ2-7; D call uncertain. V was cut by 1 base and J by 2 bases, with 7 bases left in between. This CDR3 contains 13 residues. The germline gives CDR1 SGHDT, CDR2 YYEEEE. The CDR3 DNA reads TGTGCCAGCAGCTTGTCGGGTCCCTACGAGCAGTACTTC. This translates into CASSLSGPYEQYF.

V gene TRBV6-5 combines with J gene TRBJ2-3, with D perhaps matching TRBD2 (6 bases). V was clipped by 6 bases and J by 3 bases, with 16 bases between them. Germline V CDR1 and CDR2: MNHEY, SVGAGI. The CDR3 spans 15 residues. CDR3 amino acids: CASSRQAGLTDTQYF. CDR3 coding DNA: TGTGCCAGCAGCAGACAAGCGGGTTTAACAGATACGCAGTATTTT.

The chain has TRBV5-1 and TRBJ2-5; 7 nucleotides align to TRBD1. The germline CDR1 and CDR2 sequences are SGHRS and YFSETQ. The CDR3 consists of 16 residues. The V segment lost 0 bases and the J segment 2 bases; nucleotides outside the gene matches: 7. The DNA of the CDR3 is TGCGCCAGCAGCTTGGGTACGTTGACAGGGCAAGAGACCCAGTACTTC. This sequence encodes CASSLGTLTGQETQYF.

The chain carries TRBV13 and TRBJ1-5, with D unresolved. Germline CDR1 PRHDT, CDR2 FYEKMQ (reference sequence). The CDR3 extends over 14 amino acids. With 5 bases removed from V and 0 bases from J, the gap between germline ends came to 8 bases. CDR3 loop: CASSRFYSNQPQHF. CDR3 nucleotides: TGTGCCAGCAGCCGCTTTTATAGCAATCAGCCCCAGCATTTT.

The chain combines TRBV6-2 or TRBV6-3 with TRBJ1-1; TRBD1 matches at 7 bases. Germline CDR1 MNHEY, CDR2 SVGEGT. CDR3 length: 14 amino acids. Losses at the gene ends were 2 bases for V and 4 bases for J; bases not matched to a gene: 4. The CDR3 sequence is CASSYNRGSTEAFF. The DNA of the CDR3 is TGTGCCAGCAGTTACAACAGGGGTTCCACTGAAGCTTTCTTT.

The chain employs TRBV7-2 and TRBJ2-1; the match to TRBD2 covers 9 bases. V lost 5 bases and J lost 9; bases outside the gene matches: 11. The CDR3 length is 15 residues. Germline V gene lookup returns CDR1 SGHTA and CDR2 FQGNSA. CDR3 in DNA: TGTGCCAGCAGCCGCCAGACTAGCGGCGACGTTGAGCAGTTCTTC. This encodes CASSRQTSGDVEQFF.

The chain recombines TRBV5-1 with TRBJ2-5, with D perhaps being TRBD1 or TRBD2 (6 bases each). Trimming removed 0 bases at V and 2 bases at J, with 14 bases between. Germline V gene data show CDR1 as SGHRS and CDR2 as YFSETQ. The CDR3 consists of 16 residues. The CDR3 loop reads CASSLGWGAPQETQYF. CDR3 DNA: TGCGCCAGCAGCTTGGGCTGGGGGGCCCCTCAAGAGACCCAGTACTTC.